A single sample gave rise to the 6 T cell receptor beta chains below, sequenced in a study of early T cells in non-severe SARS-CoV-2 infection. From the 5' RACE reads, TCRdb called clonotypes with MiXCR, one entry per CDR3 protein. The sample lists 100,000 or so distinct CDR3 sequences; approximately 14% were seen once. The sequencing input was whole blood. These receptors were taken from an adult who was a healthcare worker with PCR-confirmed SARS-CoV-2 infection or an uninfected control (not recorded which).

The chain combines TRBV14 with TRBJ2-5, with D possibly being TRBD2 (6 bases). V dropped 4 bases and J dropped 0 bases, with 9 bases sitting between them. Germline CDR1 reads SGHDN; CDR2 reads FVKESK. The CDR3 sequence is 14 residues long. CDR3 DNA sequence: TGTGCCAGCAGCCCGAGACTAGACCAAGAGACCCAGTACTTC. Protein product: CASSPRLDQETQYF.

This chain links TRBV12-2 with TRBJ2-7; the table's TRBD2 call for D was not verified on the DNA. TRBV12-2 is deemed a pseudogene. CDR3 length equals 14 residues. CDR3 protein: CASRPEGSSYEQYF. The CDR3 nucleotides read TGTGCAAGTCGCCCCGAGGGCAGCTCCTACGAGCAGTACTTC.

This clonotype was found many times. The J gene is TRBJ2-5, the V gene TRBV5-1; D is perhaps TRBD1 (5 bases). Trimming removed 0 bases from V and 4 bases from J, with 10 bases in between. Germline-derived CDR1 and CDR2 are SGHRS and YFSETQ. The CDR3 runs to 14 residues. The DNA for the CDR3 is TGCGCCAGCAGCTTGGCCCCAGGGTCAGAGACCCAGTACTTC. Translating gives CASSLAPGSETQYF.

CDR3 region: CASSRRASGNTIYF. The CDR3 DNA reads as TGTGCCAGCAGTAGACGGGCGTCTGGAAACACCATATATTTT. V and J are TRBV12-3 or TRBV12-4 and TRBJ1-3; D not certain. The CDR3 is 14 amino acids. Trimming took 5 bases from V and 1 from J, leaving 9 bases between them.

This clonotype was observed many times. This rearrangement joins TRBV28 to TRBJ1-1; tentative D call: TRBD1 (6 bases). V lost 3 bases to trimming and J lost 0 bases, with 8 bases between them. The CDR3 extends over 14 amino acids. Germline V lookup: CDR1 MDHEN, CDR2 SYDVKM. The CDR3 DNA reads TGTGCCAGCAGTTTCCAGGGGCTGAACACTGAAGCTTTCTTT. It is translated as CASSFQGLNTEAFF. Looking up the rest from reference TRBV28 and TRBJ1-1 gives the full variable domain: DVKVTQSSRYLVKRTGEKVFLECVQDMDHENMFWYRQDPGLGLRLIYFSYDVKMKEKGDIPEGYSVSREKKERFSLILESASTNQTSMYLCASSFQGLNTEAFFGQGTRLTVV.

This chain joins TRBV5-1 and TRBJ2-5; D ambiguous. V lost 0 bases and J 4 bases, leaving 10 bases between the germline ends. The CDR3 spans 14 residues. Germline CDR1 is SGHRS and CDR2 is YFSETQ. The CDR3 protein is CASSLVSSLETQYF. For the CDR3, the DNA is TGCGCCAGCAGCTTGGTATCTTCCTTAGAGACCCAGTACTTC.